Sequencing of this T cell receptor (beta chain) was carried out in a study of shared clonotypes between healthy human individuals. Deep-level assay runs were performed. Repertoires were generated with immunoSEQ multiplex PCR, while TCRdb's copy carries only in-frame clones and drops some. The table shows 550,000 to 800,000 clones, with less than 85% occurring only once. Note on this clone: As yet, its antigen is unknown.

Study-wide points: Genetic and exposure-history diversity was limited by the small donor number.

The receptor was derived from a woman between 25 and 40 years old in good health. Sequenced material: memory CD4+ T cells sorted from blood. As to subset: CD45RA-negative fraction.

The CDR3 reads CAISEPARSSGRTDTQYF. In DNA form, the CDR3 reads TGTGCCATCAGTGAGCCGGCTAGGTCTAGCGGGAGGACAGATACGCAGTATTTT. This rearrangement joins TRBV10-3 to TRBJ2-3, with 11 positions matching TRBD2. CDR3 length: 18 amino acids. The V gene's germline CDR1 is ENHRY and CDR2 SYGVKD. J was trimmed by 3 bases and V by 2 bases; bases with no gene match: 10.